These T cell receptor beta chains were read from a single sample in a study of cytomegalovirus exposure and HLA in healthy donors. Assay: immunoSEQ multiplex PCR; the TCRdb copy retains only in-frame clones and omits some. This sample has some 170,000 clones, with roughly 70% found just once. Sequencing used PBMCs. These receptors were collected from a woman aged 50 to 65 in good health and CMV-seropositive. Each CDR3 is given with its conserved first and last residue. Fields, in order: CDR3 protein, CDR3 DNA, V gene, J gene, D gene, clone size. A D gene is named only where the DNA matches it firmly. The size entry is marked missing in some rows and otherwise reads once, few, many or a size class.

CASSEGHQETQYF	TGCGCCAGCAGTGAGGGGCATCAAGAGACCCAGTACTTC	TRBV10-1	TRBJ2-5	-	-
CASTQQGYYEQYF	TGTGCCAGCACCCAACAGGGCTACTACGAGCAGTACTTC	TRBV5-6	TRBJ2-7	-	-
CASSPSDRNEQYF	TGTGCCAGCTCACCGAGCGACAGGAACGAGCAGTACTTC	TRBV18	TRBJ2-7	-	-
CASSLAGVGTGELFF	TGTGCCAGCAGCCTTGCAGGGGTCGGTACCGGGGAGCTGTTTTTT	TRBV7-2	TRBJ2-2	-	-
CASRTVAASAEANAFF	TGTGCCAGCAGGACGGTTGCGGCCTCAGCAGAGGCTAACGCTTTCTTT	TRBV27	TRBJ1-1	-	-
CASTGPGANVLTF	TGTGCCAGCACAGGGCCGGGGGCCAACGTCCTGACTTTC	TRBV2	TRBJ2-6	-	-
CATTRDGPGNTIYF	TGTGCCACCACCCGGGATGGGCCTGGAAACACCATATATTTT	TRBV10-3	TRBJ1-3	-	few
CSVVASYEQYF	TGCAGCGTTGTAGCTTCCTACGAGCAGTACTTC	TRBV29-1	TRBJ2-7	-	-
CASSPRERPTYGYTF	TGTGCCAGCTCACCTCGAGAGAGGCCTACCTATGGCTACACCTTC	TRBV18	TRBJ1-2	-	-
CASRPRGSTNEKLFF	TGTGCCAGCCGACCTCGCGGCTCAACTAATGAAAAACTGTTTTTT	TRBV6-5	TRBJ1-4	-	few
CASSWTGSEAFF	TGTGCCAGCAGTTGGACAGGGTCTGAAGCTTTCTTT	TRBV11-1	TRBJ1-1	TRBD1	-
CASTPRTGANYGYTF	TGTGCCAGCACTCCTAGGACAGGCGCTAACTATGGCTACACCTTC	TRBV6-1	TRBJ1-2	TRBD1	-
CASSSTAFNYGYTF	TGTGCCAGCAGCTCAACAGCTTTTAACTATGGCTACACCTTC	TRBV11-2	TRBJ1-2	-	-
CASSPARGQEYNEQFF	TGTGCCAGCAGCCCCGCCCGCGGACAGGAATACAATGAGCAGTTCTTC	TRBV11-2	TRBJ2-1	TRBD1	-
CASSPTGGKGYTF	TGTGCCAGCAGTCCTACAGGGGGAAAGGGCTACACCTTC	TRBV6-5	TRBJ1-2	TRBD1	-
CASSIGLQGAQHF	TGTGCCAGCAGCATAGGGTTGCAGGGGGCCCAGCATTTT	TRBV11-2	TRBJ1-5	TRBD1	-
CASRGNKNTEAFF	TGTGCCAGCCGGGGGAACAAGAACACTGAAGCTTTCTTT	TRBV6-1	TRBJ1-1	-	-
CASSTGGGGYTF	TGTGCCAGCAGCACAGGGGGGGGAGGCTACACCTTC	TRBV2	TRBJ1-2	TRBD1	-
CASRRGQDIEKLFF	TGTGCCAGCAGGCGGGGACAGGATATTGAAAAACTGTTTTTT	TRBV6-1	TRBJ1-4	TRBD1	-
CASRKGASGGERFF	TGTGCCAGCAGAAAGGGAGCTAGCGGGGGGGAAAGGTTCTTC	TRBV11-2	TRBJ2-1	TRBD2	-
CASRVTPSAYEQYF	TGTGCCAGCAGGGTTACTCCAAGTGCCTACGAGCAGTACTTC	TRBV2	TRBJ2-7	-	-
CASSRPGLGAYEQYF	TGTGCCAGCAGTCGACCGGGACTAGGAGCCTACGAGCAGTACTTC	TRBV6-1	TRBJ2-7	TRBD2	-
CASSFGINYGYTF	TGTGCCAGCAGCTTTGGCATAAACTATGGCTACACCTTC	TRBV7-9	TRBJ1-2	-	-
CASSQDGLAGADTQYF	TGTGCCAGCAGCCAAGATGGGCTAGCGGGAGCAGATACGCAGTATTTT	TRBV4-2	TRBJ2-3	TRBD2	-
CASRKVGLATDTQYF	TGTGCCAGCAGAAAGGTCGGACTAGCCACAGATACGCAGTATTTT	TRBV6-5	TRBJ2-3	TRBD2	once
CASSVGSGGYNEQFF	TGTGCCAGCAGCGTGGGTAGCGGGGGCTACAATGAGCAGTTCTTC	TRBV9	TRBJ2-1	TRBD2	-
CASSWRGQGETSPLHF	TGCGCCAGCAGCTGGAGGGGACAGGGGGAGACTTCACCCCTCCACTTT	TRBV5-1	TRBJ1-6	TRBD1	-
CASSPTPYSNQPQHF	TGTGCCAGCAGCCCCACCCCCTATAGCAATCAGCCCCAGCATTTT	TRBV9	TRBJ1-5	-	-
CASSPNTGATEAFF	TGCGCCAGCAGCCCCAACACAGGGGCCACTGAAGCTTTCTTT	TRBV5-1	TRBJ1-1	TRBD1	-
CASTQGQGAYEQYF	TGTGCCAGCACCCAGGGACAGGGAGCCTACGAGCAGTACTTC	TRBV5-5	TRBJ2-7	TRBD1	-
CASSAGLAGDYEQYF	TGTGCCAGCAGCGCGGGACTAGCGGGGGATTACGAGCAGTACTTC	TRBV9	TRBJ2-7	TRBD2	-
CSVHDRGGYTF	TGCAGCGTCCACGACAGGGGTGGCTACACCTTC	TRBV29-1	TRBJ1-2	TRBD1	-
CASQDKQEIFDEQFF	TGCGCCAGCCAGGATAAACAGGAGATATTCGATGAGCAGTTCTTC	TRBV5-1	TRBJ2-1	-	once
CASMGYRGGETQYF	TGTGCCAGCATGGGGTATCGGGGGGGGGAGACCCAGTACTTC	TRBV2	TRBJ2-5	TRBD2	few
CAISEVESNQPQHF	TGTGCCATCAGTGAGGTTGAGAGCAATCAGCCCCAGCATTTT	TRBV10-3	TRBJ1-5	-	-
CASSVNTGVGNTIYF	TGTGCCAGCAGCGTCAATACAGGGGTAGGAAACACCATATATTTT	TRBV7-2	TRBJ1-3	TRBD1	-
CASSPGGYEQYF	TGTGCCAGCTCACCTGGAGGCTACGAGCAGTACTTC	TRBV18	TRBJ2-7	-	once
CASSFGHGSSPLHF	TGCGCCAGCAGCTTCGGACACGGGAGTTCACCCCTCCACTTT	TRBV5-1	TRBJ1-6	-	-
CASSLEPTAEQYF	TGTGCCAGCAGCTTAGAACCGACAGCAGAGCAGTACTTC	TRBV7-7	TRBJ2-7	-	-
CASTPSSSNVLTF	TGTGCCAGCACCCCTAGCTCGTCCAACGTCCTGACTTTC	TRBV6-5	TRBJ2-6	-	-
CSGDRAEETQYF	TGCAGCGGGGACAGGGCCGAAGAGACCCAGTACTTC	TRBV29-1	TRBJ2-5	TRBD1	-
CASSEGFGRAQETQYF	TGTGCCAGCAGTGAGGGCTTTGGGCGGGCCCAAGAGACCCAGTACTTC	TRBV6-1	TRBJ2-5	-	few
CASSPRSPGGQYF	TGTGCCAGCTCACCCCGATCCCCCGGTGGGCAGTACTTC	TRBV18	TRBJ2-7	-	-